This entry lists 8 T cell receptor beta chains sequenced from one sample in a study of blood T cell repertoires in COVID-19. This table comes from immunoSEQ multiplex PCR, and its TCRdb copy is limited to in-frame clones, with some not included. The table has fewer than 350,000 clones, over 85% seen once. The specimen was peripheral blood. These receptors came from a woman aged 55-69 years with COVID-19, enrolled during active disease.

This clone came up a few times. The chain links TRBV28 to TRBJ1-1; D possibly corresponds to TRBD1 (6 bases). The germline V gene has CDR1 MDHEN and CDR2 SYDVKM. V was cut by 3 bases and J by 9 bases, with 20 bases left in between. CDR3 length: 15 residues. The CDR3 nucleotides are TGTGCCAGCAGTTTCGGGGGGCTGGGCGATGGTAAAGCTTTCTTT. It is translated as CASSFGGLGDGKAFF.

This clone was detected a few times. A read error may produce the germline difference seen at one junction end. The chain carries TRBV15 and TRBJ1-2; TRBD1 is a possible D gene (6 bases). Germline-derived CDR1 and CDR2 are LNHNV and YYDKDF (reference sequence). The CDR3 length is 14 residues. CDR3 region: CATSSSGTYYGYTF. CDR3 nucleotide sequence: TGTGCCACCAGCAGCTCCGGGACATACTACGGCTACACCTTC.

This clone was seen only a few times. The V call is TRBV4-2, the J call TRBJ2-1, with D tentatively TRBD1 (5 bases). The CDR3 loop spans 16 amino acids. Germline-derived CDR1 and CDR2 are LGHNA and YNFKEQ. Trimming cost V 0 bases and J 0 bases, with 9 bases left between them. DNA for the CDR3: TGTGCCAGCAGCCAAGAAGGCCAGGGCTCCTACAATGAGCAGTTCTTC. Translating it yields CASSQEGQGSYNEQFF.

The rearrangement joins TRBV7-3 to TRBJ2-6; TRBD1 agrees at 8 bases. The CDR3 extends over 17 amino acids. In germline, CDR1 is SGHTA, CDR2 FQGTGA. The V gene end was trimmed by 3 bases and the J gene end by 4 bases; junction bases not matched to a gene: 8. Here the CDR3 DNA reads TGTGCCAGCAGCTTCCTTGCAGGGGGCGCCGGGGCCAACGTCCTGACTTTC. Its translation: CASSFLAGGAGANVLTF.

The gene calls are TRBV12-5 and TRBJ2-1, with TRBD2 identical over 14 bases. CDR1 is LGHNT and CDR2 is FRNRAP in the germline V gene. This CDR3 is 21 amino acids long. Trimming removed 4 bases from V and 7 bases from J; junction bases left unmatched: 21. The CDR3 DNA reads TGTGCTAGTGGTTCCACAGACGGATTTCCTCAATGGACTAGCGGGGGGAATGAGCAGTTCTTC. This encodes CASGSTDGFPQWTSGGNEQFF.

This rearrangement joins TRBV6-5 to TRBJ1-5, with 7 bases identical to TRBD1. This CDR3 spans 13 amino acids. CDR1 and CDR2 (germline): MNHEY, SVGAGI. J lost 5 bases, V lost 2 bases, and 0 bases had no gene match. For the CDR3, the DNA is TGTGCCAGCAGTTACACAGGGGATCAGCCCCAGCATTTT. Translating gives CASSYTGDQPQHF.

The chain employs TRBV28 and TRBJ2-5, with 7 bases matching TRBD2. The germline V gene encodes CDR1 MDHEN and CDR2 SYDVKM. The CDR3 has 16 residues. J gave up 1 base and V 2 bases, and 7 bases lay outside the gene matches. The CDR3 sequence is CASSLARTGGQETQYF. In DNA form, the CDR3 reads TGTGCCAGCAGTTTAGCCCGGACGGGGGGCCAAGAGACCCAGTACTTC.

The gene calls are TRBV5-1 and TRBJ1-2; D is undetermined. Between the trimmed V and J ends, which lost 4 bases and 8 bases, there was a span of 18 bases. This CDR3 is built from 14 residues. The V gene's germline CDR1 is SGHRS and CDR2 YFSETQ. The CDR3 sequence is CASSPEAAYGGYTF. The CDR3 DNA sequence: TGCGCCAGCAGCCCGGAGGCAGCTTATGGGGGCTACACCTTC.